Here is one TCR beta chain with its context. The sample carries other DNA sequences with the same CDR3. The data originate from a study of blood T cell repertoires in COVID-19. As for the study in general: Samples of COVID-19 (acute and convalescent) were obtained from the United States, Italy and Spain. Nucleic acid was either cDNA or gDNA, and it came from T cells, B-cell-depleted T cells, or PBMCs.

Original processing methods: Estimates of nucleated cell counts were drawn from the amplification of reference gene primers. Profiled with immunoSEQ multiplex PCR; TCRdb holds only in-frame clones, not every one. That table gives V, J and clone size, and the DNA gave D and trimming. This repertoire shows some 170,000 clones, 82% found once; its top ten account for 8% to 9.5%. The CDR3 is 13 residues long. The germline V gene encodes CDR1 LNHDA and CDR2 SQIVND (reference sequence). With 4 bases clipped from V and 3 bases from J, the junction kept 2 bases outside the gene matches. The source of this sequence is a woman aged 65 to 85 with acute or convalescent COVID-19. Sequenced input: peripheral blood. The V call is TRBV19, the J call TRBJ1-1, with 7 positions matching TRBD1. CDR3: CASSTTGDTEAFF. CDR3 in DNA: TGTGCCAGTAGTACAACAGGGGACACTGAAGCTTTCTTT.